This is a list of T cell receptor beta chains from one sample in a study of blood T cell repertoires in COVID-19. Sequencing used immunoSEQ multiplex PCR; TCRdb keeps in-frame clones, though not all of them. The sample has approximately 170,000 clones, 65% to 85% seen once. Sequenced input: PBMCs or T cells enriched from blood (not recorded which). Every receptor here comes from a woman between 50 and 59 years old in a cohort exposed to, infected with or recovered from COVID-19 (not recorded which). Each CDR3 is given with its conserved first and last residue. The D gene is left open where the match is weak. Clone size is not always given. Where it is, it says once, few, many or a class for expanded clones.

v_call	d_call	j_call	clone_size	cdr3_nt	cdr3_aa
TRBV12-5	-	TRBJ2-1	-	TGTGCTAGTGGTTTGGGTATGGAGCAGTTCTTC	CASGLGMEQFF
TRBV6-7	-	TRBJ2-2	-	TGTGCCAGCAGGGACACGCCGGATTCGAACACCGGGGAGCTGTTTTTT	CASRDTPDSNTGELFF
TRBV6-5	TRBD1	TRBJ1-2	-	TGTGCCAGCAGTATAGGAACAGGGGTAAACTATGGCTACACCTTC	CASSIGTGVNYGYTF
TRBV7-7	TRBD1	TRBJ2-5	-	TGTGCTAGCAGCGCAGGGGGAAGGGGAGAGACCCAGTACTTC	CASSAGGRGETQYF
TRBV7-2	TRBD2	TRBJ2-2	-	TGTGCCAGCAGCTCCTTCTCTAGCGGGGCCCCCGGGGAGCTGTTTTTT	CASSSFSSGAPGELFF
TRBV7-9	-	TRBJ2-1	-	TGTGCCAGCAGCTTATTCGTGAATGAGCAGTTCTTC	CASSLFVNEQFF
TRBV7-2	-	TRBJ1-2	-	TGTGCCAGCAGTCCAAACGGGGGCTATGGCTACACCTTC	CASSPNGGYGYTF
TRBV4-2	TRBD1	TRBJ2-3	once	TGTGCCAGCAGCCTGTCTACGGGACAGGCGCAGTATTTT	CASSLSTGQAQYF
TRBV14	TRBD1	TRBJ1-1	-	TGTGCCAGCAGACGACAGGGACGAGGCACTGAAGCTTTCTTT	CASRRQGRGTEAFF
TRBV5-1	TRBD2	TRBJ2-5	-	TGCGCCAGCAGCCCCGGGGGAGCGGGGGAGACCCAGTACTTC	CASSPGGAGETQYF
TRBV19	TRBD2	TRBJ2-5	-	TGTGCCAGTAGTATACTCCTAGCGGGGGGGCTTGAGACCCAGTACTTC	CASSILLAGGLETQYF
TRBV10-2	TRBD2	TRBJ2-7	-	TGCGCCAGCGGGATAGCGGGAGCTCCCGAGCAGTACTTC	CASGIAGAPEQYF
TRBV14	-	TRBJ2-3	few	TGTGCCAGCAGCCGGTACCTTCCAGGGAAGAGCAGAGATACGCAGTATTTT	CASSRYLPGKSRDTQYF
TRBV19	TRBD2	TRBJ2-7	-	TGTGCCAGTAGTCCCCGGACTAGCGGGGGGAGCAACGAGCAGTACTTC	CASSPRTSGGSNEQYF
TRBV5-5	-	TRBJ1-4	-	TGTGCCAGCAGCTTGGACAGGCCTGATGAAAAACTGTTTTTT	CASSLDRPDEKLFF
TRBV13	-	TRBJ1-1	few	TGTGCCAGCAGCCCAGGACAGCGTTATGAAGCTTTCTTT	CASSPGQRYEAFF